The rows below give T cell receptor beta chains drawn from one sample of a study of PD-L1 blockade in urothelial cancer. Libraries were prepared by immunoSEQ multiplex PCR; TCRdb keeps only in-frame clonotypes and omits some of them. The sample holds about 36,000 clones, about a third seen once. Sequenced here: tumor tissue, sampled before atezolizumab (anti-PD-L1) treatment. These receptor sequences come from a man in his sixties with urothelial cancer. The CDR3 runs from the conserved cysteine through the conserved F or W. Each record gives: CDR3 DNA, CDR3 protein, V gene, J gene, D gene, clone size. A D gene is named only where the DNA matches it firmly. Rows may omit the clone size; those that give it use once, few, many or a size class.

cdr3_nt: TGCGCCAGCAGCGAGGGACAGGGGGTGGCTAATGAAAAACTGTTTTTT; cdr3_aa: CASSEGQGVANEKLFF; v_call: TRBV5-1; j_call: TRBJ1-4; d_call: TRBD1; clone_size: NA
cdr3_nt: TGCGCCAGCAGCCAAGACGGGACTAGGACGAGCGAGCAGTACTTC; cdr3_aa: CASSQDGTRTSEQYF; v_call: TRBV23-1; j_call: TRBJ2-7; d_call: TRBD2; clone_size: many
cdr3_nt: TGTGCCAGCAGCCCGAGGGTTCTTGATACGCAGTATTTT; cdr3_aa: CASSPRVLDTQYF; v_call: TRBV9; j_call: TRBJ2-3; d_call: NA; clone_size: NA
cdr3_nt: TGTGCCAGCAGCCAAGCTGTGGTGGGTGGCTACACCTTC; cdr3_aa: CASSQAVVGGYTF; v_call: TRBV14; j_call: TRBJ1-2; d_call: NA; clone_size: NA
cdr3_nt: TGTGCCAGCAGTGAGTTAGCGGGAGGGCCCTTCGAGCAGTACTTC; cdr3_aa: CASSELAGGPFEQYF; v_call: TRBV2; j_call: TRBJ2-7; d_call: TRBD2; clone_size: NA
cdr3_nt: TGTGCCAGTAGTATCCCGGGACAGGGTAATGGCTACACCTTC; cdr3_aa: CASSIPGQGNGYTF; v_call: TRBV19; j_call: TRBJ1-2; d_call: TRBD1; clone_size: NA
cdr3_nt: TGTGCCAGCAGTTACACGGGACAGGGCTATGGCTACACCTTC; cdr3_aa: CASSYTGQGYGYTF; v_call: TRBV6-8; j_call: TRBJ1-2; d_call: TRBD1; clone_size: many
cdr3_nt: TGTGCCAGCAGCTTAAATAGCGGGAGTGTTTCCCCAGATACGCAGTATTTT; cdr3_aa: CASSLNSGSVSPDTQYF; v_call: TRBV7-6; j_call: TRBJ2-3; d_call: TRBD2; clone_size: NA
cdr3_nt: TGTGCCAGCAGCTTACTACAGGGGGCCGTCACTGAAGCTTTCTTT; cdr3_aa: CASSLLQGAVTEAFF; v_call: TRBV7-6; j_call: TRBJ1-1; d_call: TRBD1; clone_size: few
cdr3_nt: TGTGCCAGCTCACCAAGCAGGAGCCGCAATCAGCCCCAGCATTTT; cdr3_aa: CASSPSRSRNQPQHF; v_call: TRBV18; j_call: TRBJ1-5; d_call: NA; clone_size: NA
cdr3_nt: TGTGCCAGCGGAGAACAGGGGCGCACAGATACGCAGTATTTT; cdr3_aa: CASGEQGRTDTQYF; v_call: TRBV6-8; j_call: TRBJ2-3; d_call: TRBD1; clone_size: NA
cdr3_nt: TGTGCCAGCAGCGTAGGCTATGAAGGGAACTATGGCTACACCTTC; cdr3_aa: CASSVGYEGNYGYTF; v_call: TRBV9; j_call: TRBJ1-2; d_call: NA; clone_size: few
cdr3_nt: TGTGCCAGCAGGGACACTTACTCTGGAAACACCATATATTTT; cdr3_aa: CASRDTYSGNTIYF; v_call: TRBV6-7; j_call: TRBJ1-3; d_call: NA; clone_size: few
cdr3_nt: TGTGCCAGCTCACCGGATTGGACAGGCAATGAGCAGTTCTTC; cdr3_aa: CASSPDWTGNEQFF; v_call: TRBV18; j_call: TRBJ2-1; d_call: TRBD1; clone_size: NA
cdr3_nt: TGTGCCTGGAGTGTAAGGCAGGGATTTGGCTACACCTTC; cdr3_aa: CAWSVRQGFGYTF; v_call: TRBV30; j_call: TRBJ1-2; d_call: NA; clone_size: NA